This TCR beta chain was recovered during a study of blood T cells in healthy people across ages. Study-level points and caveats: There was no known CMV status for donors, so expanded clonotype changes were possibly confounded.

Through a sample-barcoded 5' primer and a J-beta primer mix, a second PCR was run for about 6 to 11 cycles. TCRdb re-analysed the 5' RACE reads in MiXCR, keeping a single row per CDR3 protein. The sample has 600,000 to 800,000 distinct CDR3 sequences, about 51% seen once. As concerns this clonotype: The target antigen is unknown.

Germline CDR1 and CDR2: SQVTM and ANQGSEA. The CDR3 has 12 residues. V was cut by 1 base and J by 2 bases, with 5 bases left in between. Per sample, no less than 5 micrograms of total RNA were extracted. This receptor was obtained from a woman over 75 in good health. The sample was blood. The chain employs TRBV29-1 and TRBJ1-2, with D unclear. This CDR3 is CSVEVGNYGYTF. DNA for the CDR3: TGCAGCGTTGAAGTAGGCAACTATGGCTACACCTTC.